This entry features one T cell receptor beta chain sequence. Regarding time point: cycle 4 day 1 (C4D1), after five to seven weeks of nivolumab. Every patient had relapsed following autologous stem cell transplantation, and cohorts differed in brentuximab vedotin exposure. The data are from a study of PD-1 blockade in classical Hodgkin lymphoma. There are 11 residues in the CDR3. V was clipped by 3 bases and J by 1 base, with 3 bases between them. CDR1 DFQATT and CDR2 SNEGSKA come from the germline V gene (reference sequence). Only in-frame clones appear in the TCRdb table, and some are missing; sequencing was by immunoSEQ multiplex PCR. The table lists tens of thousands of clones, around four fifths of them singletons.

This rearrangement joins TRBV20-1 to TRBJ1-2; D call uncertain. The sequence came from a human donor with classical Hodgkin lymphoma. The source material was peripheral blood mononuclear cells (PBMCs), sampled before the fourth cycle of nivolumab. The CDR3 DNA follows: TGCAGTGCTAGGGATAACTATGGCTACACCTTC. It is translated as CSARDNYGYTF.